In its sample, the clone carrying this TCR beta chain was seen many times. V gave up 6 bases and J gave up 6 bases; unmatched junction bases: 2. Germline V gene data show CDR1 as SGHTA and CDR2 as FQGTGA. This CDR3 has 12 residues. RNA transcripts yielded amplified TCR beta CDR3 regions. The study used the HTBI primer set for a first-round RT-PCR of the TCR CDR3. TCRdb passed the multiplex PCR reads through MiXCR, listing each CDR3 protein once. Of fewer than 250,000 distinct CDR3 sequences in the sample, 16% were seen once. This record belongs to a study of T cells in Graves' hyperthyroidism and ophthalmopathy.

This chain links TRBV7-3 with TRBJ2-1; TRBD1 matches at 7 bases. Source material: blood. This TCR derives from a woman younger than 30 with Graves' ophthalmopathy. CDR3 DNA: TGTGCCAGCAGTTCAGGGGGCAATGAGCAGTTCTTC. Translating gives CASSSGGNEQFF.